This T cell receptor (beta chain) was found in a study of blood T cells in healthy people across ages (dated by TCRdb to the mid-2010s). Regarding the complete study: In model experiments, template switching captured about one uniquely barcoded TCR beta cDNA molecule for every two T cells. To track age-related changes in TCR beta repertoire diversity, the study relied on deep sequencing normalized with unique cDNA molecular identifiers. The donors were divided into four age groups: young (average around 16 years), middle-aged (about 40), aged (around 59) and long-lived (roughly 82). To avoid experimental bias, donors of different ages were distributed randomly across sequencing lanes. For two donors (one aged 18 to 30 and one aged 80 or older), the study analyzed two additional independent replicas of 1 million unique cDNA reads from the same blood draw.

The germline V gene sets CDR1 to SQVTM and CDR2 to ANQGSEA. V is cut by 6 bases and J by 2 bases, and the space between the germline ends is 15 bases. Counted from cysteine to phenylalanine, this CDR3 has 14 amino acids. Here the CDR3 DNA is all that survives: 42 bases in frame from base 1. The approximately 40 donors, aged 6 to 90 years, were systemically healthy Caucasian individuals from Russia. Approximately 11 milliliters of peripheral blood were drawn from each donor into EDTA-treated Vacutainer tubes. Ficoll-Paque density-gradient centrifugation was used to isolate PBMCs, with at least 7 million per sample. Total RNA, at least 6 micrograms per sample, was extracted from PBMCs with Trizol reagent. For every donor, an aliquot of PBMCs went through flow cytometry to measure the percentages of naive CD45RAhigh/CD27high T cells. Findings and caveats that apply to the study as a whole: Bulk unsorted PBMC profiling prevented conclusive comparison of naive and antigen-experienced compartments. As age increased, observed TCR beta diversity per million T cells dropped in a roughly linear way, and a significant reduction was already evident by age 40. Compared with the aged group, more naive CD4+ T cells, fewer expanded clones and increased TCR diversity were shown by the long-lived group, suggesting age selection. Donor CMV infection status was unknown, potentially confounding age-related changes in expanded clonotypes. Estimates of total diversity from one million sequenced T cells were regarded as lower bounds and underestimates. The percentage of naive T cells measured by flow cytometry correlated strongly with observed TCR beta diversity.

The library was made by 5' RACE. A second about 7 to 12 cycle PCR used a sample-barcoded 5' primer and a J-beta primer mix. A unique molecular identifier was introduced onto each TCR beta cDNA molecule by a template-switch 5' adaptor carrying 12 random nucleotides. Each sample yielded at least 3 million CDR3-containing paired-end reads. First-strand cDNA was synthesized from all RNA with the Mint cDNA synthesis kit, primed by a TRBC-specific oligonucleotide. After uracil-DNA glycosylase treatment, a first 18-cycle PCR used universal primers M1SS and BC2_uni_R on all cDNA. Turning to the authors' computational methods: For normalization, 1 million high-quality reads, each with a distinct molecular identifier, were randomly selected from each sample. Instead of being binned into consensus sequences, reads with shared molecular identifiers were discarded. MiTCR, with a Q25 quality threshold and the strictest error-elimination algorithm, was used for CDR3 identification, clonotype clustering and error correction. A nonparametric unseen species model using Euler transformation provided a lower-bound estimate of total TCR beta diversity. TCRdb reran the public reads through fastp at Q25 and MiXCR, keeping productive beta chains. Each CDR3 protein gets just one entry, which takes the most common genes and DNA from the rows behind it. The V and J calls follow TCRdb's processing rather than the paper's. The sample table lists fewer than 2 million distinct CDR3 sequences, about 39% of them with a count of one. In total, the top ten clones hold around 23% of the sample.

This clonotype has more than one count but fewer than ten. The antigen it recognizes is unknown. Within one base of it there is no much larger clone, and no base qualities were kept. What was sequenced was blood. Recombination joined TRBV29-1 with TRBJ2-3, with the D gene not clear enough to name. This TCR was recovered from a human donor in good health. For the CDR3, the sequence is CSVRMAGYTDTQYF. The nucleotide sequence reads TGCAGCGTCCGCATGGCCGGGTACACAGATACGCAGTATTTT.